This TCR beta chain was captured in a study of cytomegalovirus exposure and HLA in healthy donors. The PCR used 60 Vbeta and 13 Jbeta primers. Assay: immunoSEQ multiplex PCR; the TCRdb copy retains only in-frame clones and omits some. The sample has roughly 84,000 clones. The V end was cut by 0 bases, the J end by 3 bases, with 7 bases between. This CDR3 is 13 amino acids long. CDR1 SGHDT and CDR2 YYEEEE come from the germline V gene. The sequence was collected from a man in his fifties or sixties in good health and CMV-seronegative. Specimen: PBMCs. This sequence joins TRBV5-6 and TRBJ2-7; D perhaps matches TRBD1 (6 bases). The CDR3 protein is CASSLGQVYEQYF. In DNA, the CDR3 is TGTGCCAGCAGCTTGGGACAGGTCTACGAGCAGTACTTC. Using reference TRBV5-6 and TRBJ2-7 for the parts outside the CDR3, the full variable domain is DAGVTQSPTHLIKTRGQQVTLRCSPKSGHDTVSWYQQALGQGPQFIFQYYEEEERQRGNFPDRFSGHQFPNYSSELNVNALLLGDSALYLCASSLGQVYEQYFGPGTRLTVT.